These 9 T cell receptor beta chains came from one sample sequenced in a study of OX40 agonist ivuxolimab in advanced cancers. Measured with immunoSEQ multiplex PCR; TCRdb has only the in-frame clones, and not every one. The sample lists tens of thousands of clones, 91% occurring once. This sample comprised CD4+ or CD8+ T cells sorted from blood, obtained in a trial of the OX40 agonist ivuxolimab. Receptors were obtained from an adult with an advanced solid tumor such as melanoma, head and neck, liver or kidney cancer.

CDR3 bases: TGTGCCAGCGGACACGGCTCCTACGAGCAGTACTTC. This translates into CASGHGSYEQYF. V is TRBV28 and J is TRBJ2-7; weak D call: TRBD1 (5 bases). Germline values: CDR1 MDHEN, CDR2 SYDVKM. V dropped 8 bases and J dropped 0 bases, with 8 bases sitting between them. The CDR3 has 12 residues. Complete variable domain (other parts from reference TRBV28 and TRBJ2-7): DVKVTQSSRYLVKRTGEKVFLECVQDMDHENMFWYRQDPGLGLRLIYFSYDVKMKEKGDIPEGYSVSREKKERFSLILESASTNQTSMYLCASGHGSYEQYFGPGTRLTVT.

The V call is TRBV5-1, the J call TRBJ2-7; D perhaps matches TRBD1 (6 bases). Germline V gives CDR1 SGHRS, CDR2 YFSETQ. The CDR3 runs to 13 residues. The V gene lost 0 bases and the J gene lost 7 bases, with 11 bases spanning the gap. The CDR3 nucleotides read TGCGCCAGCAGCTTGGCATATCAGGGGGAGCAGTACTTC. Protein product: CASSLAYQGEQYF.

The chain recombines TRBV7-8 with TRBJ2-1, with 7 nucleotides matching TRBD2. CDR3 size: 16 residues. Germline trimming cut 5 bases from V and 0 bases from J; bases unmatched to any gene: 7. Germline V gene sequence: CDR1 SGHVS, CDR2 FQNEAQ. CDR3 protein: CASSPMGGSSYNEQFF. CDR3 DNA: TGTGCCAGCAGCCCGATGGGCGGGAGCTCCTACAATGAGCAGTTCTTC.

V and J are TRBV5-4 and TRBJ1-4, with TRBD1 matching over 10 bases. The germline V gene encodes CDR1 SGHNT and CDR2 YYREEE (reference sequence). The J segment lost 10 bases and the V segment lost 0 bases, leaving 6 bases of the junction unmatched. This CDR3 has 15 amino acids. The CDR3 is CASSLGGTGDGKLFF. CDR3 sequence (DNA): TGTGCCAGCAGCTTGGGGGGGACAGGGGATGGAAAACTGTTTTTT.

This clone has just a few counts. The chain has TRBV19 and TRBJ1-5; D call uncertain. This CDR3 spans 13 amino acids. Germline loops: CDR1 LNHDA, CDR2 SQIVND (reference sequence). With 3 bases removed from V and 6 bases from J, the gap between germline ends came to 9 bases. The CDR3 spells CASSITSGQPQHF. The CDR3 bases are TGTGCCAGTAGTATCACCTCGGGTCAGCCCCAGCATTTT.

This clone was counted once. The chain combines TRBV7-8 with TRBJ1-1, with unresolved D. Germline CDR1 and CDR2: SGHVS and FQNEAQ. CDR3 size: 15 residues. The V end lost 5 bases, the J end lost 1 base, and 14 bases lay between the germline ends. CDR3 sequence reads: CASSISRLENTEAFF. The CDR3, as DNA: TGTGCCAGCAGCATAAGCAGGTTGGAGAACACTGAAGCTTTCTTT.

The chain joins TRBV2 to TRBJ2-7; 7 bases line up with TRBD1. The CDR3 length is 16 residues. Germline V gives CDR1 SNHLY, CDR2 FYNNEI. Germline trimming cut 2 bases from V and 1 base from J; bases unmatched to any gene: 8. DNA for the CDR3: TGTGCCAGCAGTGAACGAGGGACAGACCGGTCCTACGAGCAGTACTTC. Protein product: CASSERGTDRSYEQYF.

CDR3 sequence reads: CASSYASGGYQETQYF. CDR3 bases: TGTGCCAGCAGTTACGCCTCGGGGGGCTACCAAGAGACCCAGTACTTC. This chain connects TRBV6-5 to TRBJ2-5; perhaps TRBD2 as D (7 bases). V lost 2 bases and J lost 0, with 13 bases in between. The length of the CDR3 is 16 residues. Looked up from germline, CDR1 is MNHEY and CDR2 is SVGAGI.

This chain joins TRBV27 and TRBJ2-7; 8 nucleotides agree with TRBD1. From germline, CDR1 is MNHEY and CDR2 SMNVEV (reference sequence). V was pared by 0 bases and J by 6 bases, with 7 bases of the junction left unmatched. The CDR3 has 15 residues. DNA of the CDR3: TGTGCCAGCAGTTTATCGACTTCAGGGGGCGCCGAGCAGTACTTC. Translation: CASSLSTSGGAEQYF.